The T cell receptor (beta chain) under discussion was sequenced for a study of blood T cell repertoires in COVID-19. Sequencing used immunoSEQ multiplex PCR; TCRdb keeps in-frame clones, though not all of them. The sample includes about 160,000 clones, under 90% of them seen just once. V was shortened by 5 bases and J by 2 bases, with 5 bases between the two germline ends. This CDR3 has 13 residues. The germline V gene encodes CDR1 SGHKS and CDR2 YYEKEE (reference sequence). The sample taken for sequencing was PBMCs or T cells enriched from blood (not recorded which). V is TRBV5-5 and J is TRBJ2-6; D is unclear. This sequence originates from a man in his sixties who had recovered from COVID-19. DNA of the CDR3: TGTGCCAGCAGTCGTCCTGGGGCCAACGTCCTGACTTTC. Translated: CASSRPGANVLTF.